The T cell receptor (beta chain) under discussion was sequenced for a study of cytomegalovirus exposure and HLA in healthy donors. V shed 0 bases and J shed 5 bases, with 11 bases lying between them. Germline lookup yields CDR1 SGHVS and CDR2 FNYEAQ. This CDR3 comprises 15 residues. Primers included in the PCR were 60 Vbeta and 13 Jbeta primers. TCRdb's table, derived via immunoSEQ multiplex PCR, lists solely in-frame clones and lacks some. The sample has about 200,000 clones; the top ten hold 5.5% to 7.5%. General study points: Most observed TCR sequences were rare, whereas some public TCRs were detected in many donors.

On this clone: Its antigen is unidentified.

V usage is TRBV7-6 and J usage is TRBJ2-1; D unclear. Sequencing was carried out using PBMCs. The sequence was obtained from a man aged 30 to 39 in good health and CMV-seronegative. CDR3 DNA sequence: TGTGCCAGCAGCTTAGCTTCCGGTTCTCACAATGAGCAGTTCTTC. Protein sequence: CASSLASGSHNEQFF.